This T cell receptor beta chain was observed in a study of Ad26.COV2.S vaccination and SARS-CoV-2 variants. About the research overall: Intramuscular Ad26.COV2.S doses were given once or twice, 56 days apart. General observations from the study: It is possible that the TCR breadth and depth analyses underestimated the total T cell responses. Reportedly, spike-specific CD8+ and CD4+ T cell responses achieved substantial breadth once vaccination had taken place.

Here immunoSEQ multiplex PCR was the method, and the copy in TCRdb shows in-frame clones only, minus some. The sample yields 350,000 to 500,000 clones, about 90% seen once. Treatment denoted: some 20 received Ad26.COV2.S at low or high dose, single or two shots; 5 received placebo; per-sample allocation not given. Day 63 following the first vaccine or placebo injection was when the samples were taken. A Boston adult aged 18-55 years was the donor. For this clone: Its antigen is undetermined.

V lost 5 bases, J lost 2 bases, and 12 bases lay in between. CDR3 size: 14 residues. The V gene's germline CDR1 is SGHTA and CDR2 FQGNSA. This sequence was found in a person aged 18 to 65 who received the Ad26.COV2.S COVID-19 vaccine or a placebo. The V and J genes are TRBV7-2 and TRBJ1-2; tentative D call: TRBD1 (5 bases). The sequencing used peripheral blood, collected in a trial of Ad26.COV2.S vaccine versus placebo. This chain's CDR3 is CASSKTGSNYGYTF. The CDR3 nucleotides read TGTGCCAGCAGCAAAACAGGATCCAACTATGGCTACACCTTC.